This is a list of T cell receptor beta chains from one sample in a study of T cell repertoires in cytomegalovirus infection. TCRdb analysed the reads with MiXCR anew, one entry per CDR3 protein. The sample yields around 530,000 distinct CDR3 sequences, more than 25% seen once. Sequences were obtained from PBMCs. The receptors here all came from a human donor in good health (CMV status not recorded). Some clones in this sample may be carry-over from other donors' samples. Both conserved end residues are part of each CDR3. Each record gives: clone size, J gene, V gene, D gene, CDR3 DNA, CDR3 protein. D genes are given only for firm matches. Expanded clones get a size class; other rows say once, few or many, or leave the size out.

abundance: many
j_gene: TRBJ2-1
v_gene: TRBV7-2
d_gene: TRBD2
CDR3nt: TGTGCCAGCCTACCGGGACTAGATCACAATGAGCAGTTCTTC
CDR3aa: CASLPGLDHNEQFF

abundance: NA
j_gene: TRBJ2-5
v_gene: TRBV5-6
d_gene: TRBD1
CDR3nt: TGTGCCAGCAGCTTGCCAGGACAGGGGAGACGACAAGAGACCCAGTACTTC
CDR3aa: CASSLPGQGRRQETQYF

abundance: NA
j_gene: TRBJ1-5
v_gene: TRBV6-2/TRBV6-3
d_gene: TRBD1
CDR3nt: TGTGCCAGCAGAGACAGGGGGCTAGGTCAGCCCCAGCATTTT
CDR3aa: CASRDRGLGQPQHF

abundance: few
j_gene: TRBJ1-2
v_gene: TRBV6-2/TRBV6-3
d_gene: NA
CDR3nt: TGTGCCAGCAGCATCAGGACTCATGGCTACACCTTC
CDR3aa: CASSIRTHGYTF

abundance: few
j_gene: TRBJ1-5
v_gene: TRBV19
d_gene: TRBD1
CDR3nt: TGTGCCAGTAGTATCACCGGGACAGGGTTACAGCCCCAGCATTTT
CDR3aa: CASSITGTGLQPQHF

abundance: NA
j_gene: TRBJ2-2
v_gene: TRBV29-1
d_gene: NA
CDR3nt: TGCAGCGTTGAAAGCACGGAGAACACCGGGGAGCTGTTTTTT
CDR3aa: CSVESTENTGELFF

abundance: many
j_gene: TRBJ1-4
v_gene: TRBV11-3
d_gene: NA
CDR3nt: TGTGCCAGCAGCTTAGATGTCGATGAAAAACTGTTTTTT
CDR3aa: CASSLDVDEKLFF

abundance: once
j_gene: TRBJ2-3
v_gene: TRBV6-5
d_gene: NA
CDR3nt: TGTGCCAGCAGTTACTCGAAGGCCCTGGGCACAGATACGCAGTATTTT
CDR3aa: CASSYSKALGTDTQYF

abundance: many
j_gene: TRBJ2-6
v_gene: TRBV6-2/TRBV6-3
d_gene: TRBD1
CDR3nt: TGTGCCAGCAGGGCCGGGACAGGGATATTTTCTGGGGCCAACGTCCTGACTTTC
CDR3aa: CASRAGTGIFSGANVLTF

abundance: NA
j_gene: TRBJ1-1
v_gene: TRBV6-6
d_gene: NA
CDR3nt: TGTGCCAGCACTCCAAGGCGACAAAAGAACACTGAAGCTTTCTTT
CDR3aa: CASTPRRQKNTEAFF

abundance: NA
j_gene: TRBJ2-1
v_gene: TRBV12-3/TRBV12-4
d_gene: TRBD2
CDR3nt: TGTGCCAGCAGATCCCCTAGCGGGGCCAGCTCCTACAATGAGCAGTTCTTC
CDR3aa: CASRSPSGASSYNEQFF

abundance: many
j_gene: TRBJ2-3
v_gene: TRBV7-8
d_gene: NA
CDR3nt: TGTGCCAGCAGCGGCGGGACAGCGGGCACAGATACGCAGTATTTT
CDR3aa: CASSGGTAGTDTQYF

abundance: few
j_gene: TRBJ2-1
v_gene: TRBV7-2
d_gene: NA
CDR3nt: TGTGCCAGCAGCTTATGGCCAGGGGAGGGTAATGAGCAGTTCTTC
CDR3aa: CASSLWPGEGNEQFF

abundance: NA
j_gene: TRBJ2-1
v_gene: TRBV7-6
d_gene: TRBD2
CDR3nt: TGTGCCAGCAGCTTAGTTCTGGCGGGAGGGTGGAATGAGCAGTTCTTC
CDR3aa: CASSLVLAGGWNEQFF

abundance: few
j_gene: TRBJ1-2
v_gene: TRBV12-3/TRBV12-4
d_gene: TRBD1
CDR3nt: TGTGCCAGCAGTTTCGCGGGACAGGCTAACTATGGCTACACCTTC
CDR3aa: CASSFAGQANYGYTF

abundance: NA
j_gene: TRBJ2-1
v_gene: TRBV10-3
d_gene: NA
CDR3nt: TGTGCCATCAGGAAACTAGGCGATGAGCAGTTCTTC
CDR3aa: CAIRKLGDEQFF

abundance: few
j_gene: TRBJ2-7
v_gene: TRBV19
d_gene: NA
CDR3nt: TGTGCCAGTAGTCCAGGCCCGGGACGGGGCAATTCCTACGAGCAGTACTTC
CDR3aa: CASSPGPGRGNSYEQYF

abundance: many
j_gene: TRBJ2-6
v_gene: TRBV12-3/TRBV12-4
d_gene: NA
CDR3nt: TGTGCCAGCACCGAACCCTCGGGGGCTGGGGCCAACGTCCTGACTTTC
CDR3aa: CASTEPSGAGANVLTF

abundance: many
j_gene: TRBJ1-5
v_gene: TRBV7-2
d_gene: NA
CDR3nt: TGTGCCAGCAGCCCTAGCAGAGGGTCCTGGGCCCAGCATTTT
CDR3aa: CASSPSRGSWAQHF

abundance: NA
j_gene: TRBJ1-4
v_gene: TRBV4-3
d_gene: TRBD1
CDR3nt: TGCGCCAGCAGCCAAGAGGGACAGGGTAATGAAAAACTGTTTTTT
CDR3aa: CASSQEGQGNEKLFF

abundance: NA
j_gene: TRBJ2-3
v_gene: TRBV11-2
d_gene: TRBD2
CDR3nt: TGTGCCAGCAGCTTGCGTACGACTAGCGCATTCACAGATACGCAGTATTTT
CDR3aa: CASSLRTTSAFTDTQYF

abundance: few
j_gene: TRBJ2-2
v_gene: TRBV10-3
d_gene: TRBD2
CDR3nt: TGTGCCATCAGTGATGGGACTAGCGCCGGGGAGCTGTTTTTT
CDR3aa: CAISDGTSAGELFF

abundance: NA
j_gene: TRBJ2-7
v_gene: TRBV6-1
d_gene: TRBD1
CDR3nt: TGTGCCAGCAGCTCCAGACTGGGACAGGGGTTAGGCCACGAGCAGTACTTC
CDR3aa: CASSSRLGQGLGHEQYF

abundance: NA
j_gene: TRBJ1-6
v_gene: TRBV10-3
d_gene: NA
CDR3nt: TGTGCCATCAGTGAGTCGGAGGGGAATTCACCCCTCCACTTT
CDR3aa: CAISESEGNSPLHF

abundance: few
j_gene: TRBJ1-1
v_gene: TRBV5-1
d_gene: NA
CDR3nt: TGCGCCAGCAGCTTGCCGGGACCCGGGGACACTGAAGCTTTCTTT
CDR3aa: CASSLPGPGDTEAFF

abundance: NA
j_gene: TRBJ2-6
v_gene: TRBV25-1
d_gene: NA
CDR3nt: TGTGCCAGCAGTGATTTGACGGGGACCTCTGGGGCCAACGTCCTGACTTTC
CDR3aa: CASSDLTGTSGANVLTF

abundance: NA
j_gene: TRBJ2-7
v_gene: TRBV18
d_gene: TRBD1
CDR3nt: TGTGCCAGCTCACCAGGGACAGGGAAGTACGAGCAGTACTTC
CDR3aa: CASSPGTGKYEQYF

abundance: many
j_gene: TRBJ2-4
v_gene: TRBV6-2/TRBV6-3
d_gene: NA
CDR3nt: TGTGCCAGCAGTTACTCCCGGGATGGCATTCAGTACTTC
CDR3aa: CASSYSRDGIQYF

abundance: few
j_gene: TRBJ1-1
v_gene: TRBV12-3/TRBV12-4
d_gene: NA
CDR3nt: TGTGCCAGCAGCACCCCGGGGGGGGGGGCTGAAGCTTTCTTT
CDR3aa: CASSTPGGGAEAFF

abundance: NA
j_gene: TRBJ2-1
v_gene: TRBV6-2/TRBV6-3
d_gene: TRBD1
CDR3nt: TGTGCCAGCAGTCAGACAGGGTTCCGACTAAATGAGCAGTTCTTC
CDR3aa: CASSQTGFRLNEQFF

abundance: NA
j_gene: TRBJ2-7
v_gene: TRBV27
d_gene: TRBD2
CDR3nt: TGTGCCAGCAGTTCCCGGACTAGCGCGTACGAGCAGTACTTC
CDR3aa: CASSSRTSAYEQYF

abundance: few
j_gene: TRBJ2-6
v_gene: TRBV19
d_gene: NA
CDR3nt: TGTGCCAGTAGTATAGGAGCAGGCCAATGGACCTCTGGGGCCAACGTCCTGACTTTC
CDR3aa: CASSIGAGQWTSGANVLTF

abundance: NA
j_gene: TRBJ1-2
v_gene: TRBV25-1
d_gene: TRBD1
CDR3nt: TGTGCCAGCAGTGCGGACAGGTCGAACTATGGCTACACCTTC
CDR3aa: CASSADRSNYGYTF

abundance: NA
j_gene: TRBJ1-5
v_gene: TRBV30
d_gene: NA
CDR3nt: TGTGCCTGGAGTGTAGGGACTCAGGGGAGGGAGCCCCAGCATTTT
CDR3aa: CAWSVGTQGREPQHF

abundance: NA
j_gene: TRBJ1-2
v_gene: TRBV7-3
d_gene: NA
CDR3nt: TGTGCCAGCAGCTTAACTCGGGAAAACTATGGCTACACCTTC
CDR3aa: CASSLTRENYGYTF

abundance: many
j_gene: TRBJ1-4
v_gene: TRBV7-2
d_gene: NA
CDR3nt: TGTGCCAGCAGCTTACGTCAGGGTACCGATGAAAAACTGTTTTTT
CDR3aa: CASSLRQGTDEKLFF

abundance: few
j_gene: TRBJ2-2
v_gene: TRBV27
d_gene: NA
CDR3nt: TGTGCCAGCAGTCCCTCCGCCGGCGGGAACACCGGGGAGCTGTTTTTT
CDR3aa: CASSPSAGGNTGELFF

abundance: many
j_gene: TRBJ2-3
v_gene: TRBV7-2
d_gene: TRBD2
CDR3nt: TGTGCCAGCAGCCGACCGGGAGGGCCGGGGTATTTT
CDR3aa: CASSRPGGPGYF

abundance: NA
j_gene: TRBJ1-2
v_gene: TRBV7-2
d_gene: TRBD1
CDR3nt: TGTGCCAGCAGCTTATACGGGACAGGGGGCTTATTGGGTGACTATGGCTACACCTTC
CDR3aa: CASSLYGTGGLLGDYGYTF

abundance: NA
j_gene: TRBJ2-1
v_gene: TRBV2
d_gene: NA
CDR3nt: TGTGCCAGCATGGGCGAGGTCTCCTACAATGAGCAGTTCTTC
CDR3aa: CASMGEVSYNEQFF

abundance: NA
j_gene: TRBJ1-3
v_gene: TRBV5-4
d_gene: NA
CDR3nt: TGTGCCAGCAGCCCGGGTTGGACAGAAGGAAACACCATATATTTT
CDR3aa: CASSPGWTEGNTIYF

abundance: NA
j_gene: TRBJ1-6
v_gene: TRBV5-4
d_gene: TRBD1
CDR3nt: TGTGCCAGCAGTGAGACAGGGGTCAATTCACCCCTCCACTTT
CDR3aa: CASSETGVNSPLHF

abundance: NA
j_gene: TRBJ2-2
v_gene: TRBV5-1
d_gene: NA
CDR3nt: TGCGCCAGCAGCTGGATGAACACCGGGGAGCTGTTTTTT
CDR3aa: CASSWMNTGELFF

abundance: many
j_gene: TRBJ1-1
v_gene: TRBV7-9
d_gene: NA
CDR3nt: TGTGCCAGCAGCACCGATACAGGGATGCTTGAAGCTTTCTTT
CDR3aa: CASSTDTGMLEAFF

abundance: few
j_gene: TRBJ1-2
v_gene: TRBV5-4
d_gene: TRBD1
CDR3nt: TGTGCCAGCAGCTTGAAGGGGGCTGAGGGCTACACCTTC
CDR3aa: CASSLKGAEGYTF